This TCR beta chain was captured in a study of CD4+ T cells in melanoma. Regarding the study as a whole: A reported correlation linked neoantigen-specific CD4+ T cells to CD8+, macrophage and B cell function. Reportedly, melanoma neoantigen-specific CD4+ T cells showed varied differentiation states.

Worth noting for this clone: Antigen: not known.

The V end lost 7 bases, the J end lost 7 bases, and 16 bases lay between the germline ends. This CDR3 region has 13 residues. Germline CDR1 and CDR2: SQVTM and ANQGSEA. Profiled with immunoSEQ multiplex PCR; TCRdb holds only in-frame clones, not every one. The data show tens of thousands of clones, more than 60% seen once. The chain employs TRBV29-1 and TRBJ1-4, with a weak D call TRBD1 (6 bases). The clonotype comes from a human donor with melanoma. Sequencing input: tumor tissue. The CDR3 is CSARRGALEKLFF. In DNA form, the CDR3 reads TGCAGCGCCCGACGGGGGGCTCTTGAAAAACTGTTTTTT.